This entry concerns a single T cell receptor (beta chain). Profiled with immunoSEQ multiplex PCR; TCRdb holds only in-frame clones, not every one. The table lists approximately 280,000 clones, nearly 90% of them singletons. The data originate from a study of blood T cell repertoires in COVID-19. With 6 bases clipped from V and 4 bases from J, the junction kept 11 bases outside the gene matches. CDR3 length: 17 residues. Germline V lookup: CDR1 WSHSY, CDR2 SAAADI. The V call is TRBV10-2, the J call TRBJ2-2; 10 nucleotides agree with TRBD2. The receptor's source is a woman aged 18 to 35 with acute COVID-19. The sequenced material came from PBMCs or T cells enriched from blood (not recorded which). The CDR3 protein is CASSRPSSGGITGELFF. CDR3 nucleotides: TGCGCCAGCAGCAGACCGTCTAGCGGGGGAATCACCGGGGAGCTGTTTTTT.